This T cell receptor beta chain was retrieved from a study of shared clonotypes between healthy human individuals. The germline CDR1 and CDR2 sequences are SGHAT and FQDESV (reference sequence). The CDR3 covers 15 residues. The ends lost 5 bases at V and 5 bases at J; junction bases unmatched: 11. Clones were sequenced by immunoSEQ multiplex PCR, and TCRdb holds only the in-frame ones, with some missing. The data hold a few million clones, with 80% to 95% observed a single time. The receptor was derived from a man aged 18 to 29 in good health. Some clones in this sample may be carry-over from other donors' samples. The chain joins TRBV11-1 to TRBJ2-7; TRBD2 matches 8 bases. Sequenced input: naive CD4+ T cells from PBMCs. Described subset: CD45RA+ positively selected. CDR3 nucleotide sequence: TGTGCCAGCAGCCCTGGGGCGGGAGGAGTCGACGAGCAGTACTTC. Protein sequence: CASSPGAGGVDEQYF. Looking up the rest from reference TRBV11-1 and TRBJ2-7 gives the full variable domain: EAEVAQSPRYKITEKSQAVAFWCDPISGHATLYWYRQILGQGPELLVQFQDESVVDDSQLPKDRFSAERLKGVDSTLKIQPAELGDSAMYLCASSPGAGGVDEQYFGPGTRLTVT.